The 26 T cell receptor beta chains in this list originate from one sample, sequenced in a study of OX40 agonist ivuxolimab in advanced cancers. The method was immunoSEQ multiplex PCR; TCRdb's version includes in-frame clones alone and lacks a portion of them. The table lists 20,000 to 25,000 clones, 65% to 90% of them singletons. This specimen consisted of CD4+ or CD8+ T cells sorted from blood, obtained in a trial of the OX40 agonist ivuxolimab. These receptors came from an adult with an advanced solid tumor such as melanoma, head and neck, liver or kidney cancer.

The V gene is TRBV28, the J gene TRBJ1-4, with 9 nucleotides matching TRBD1. Looked up from germline, CDR1 is MDHEN and CDR2 is SYDVKM. The CDR3 is made up of 16 amino acids. The V segment lost 7 bases and the J segment 7 bases; nucleotides outside the gene matches: 13. The CDR3 DNA reads TGTGCCAGCACCTTCCGACCGGGACAGGGAATTGAAAAACTGTTTTTT. This sequence encodes CASTFRPGQGIEKLFF.

CDR3 loop: CASSHPATGKSTDTQYF. CDR3 in DNA: TGTGCCAGCAGCCACCCTGCAACAGGGAAATCGACAGATACGCAGTATTTT. The chain combines TRBV2 with TRBJ2-3, with D possibly being TRBD1 (6 bases). Trimming cost V 6 bases and J 3 bases, with 22 bases left between them. CDR1 and CDR2 from the germline V gene are SNHLY and FYNNEI. The CDR3 totals 17 residues.

The chain employs TRBV7-6 and TRBJ2-3, with 12 nucleotides matching TRBD2. Germline lookup yields CDR1 SGHVS and CDR2 FNYEAQ. With 5 bases clipped from V and 3 bases from J, the junction kept 6 bases outside the gene matches. This CDR3 is 16 amino acids long. The CDR3 bases are TGTGCCAGCAGCCAAAGACTAGCGGGGGAGACAGATACGCAGTATTTT. This translates into CASSQRLAGETDTQYF.

The rearrangement links TRBV14 to TRBJ2-7; D possibly corresponds to TRBD1 (6 bases). The CDR3 loop spans 11 amino acids. V dropped 4 bases and J dropped 7 bases, with 8 bases sitting between them. The germline gives CDR1 SGHDN, CDR2 FVKESK. The CDR3 loop reads CASSLGTEQYF. The DNA for the CDR3 is TGTGCCAGCAGCCTAGGGACAGAGCAGTACTTC.

This clone showed up just once. A junction end diverges from the germline sequence, so it may reflect a read error. The chain couples TRBV7-7 to TRBJ1-1; TRBD1 matches 8 bases. Germline CDR1 is SSHAT and CDR2 is FNYEAQ (reference sequence). This CDR3 contains 15 residues. The CDR3 DNA reads as TGTGCTAGCAGCCCCTTACAGGGGGTGAACACTGAAGCTTTCTTT. Amino acid sequence: CASSPLQGVNTEAFF.

This rearrangement joins TRBV15 to TRBJ2-2; maybe TRBD1 (5 bases). Per germline, CDR1 LNHNV and CDR2 YYDKDF (reference sequence). The CDR3 loop spans 13 amino acids. V was pared by 3 bases and J by 4 bases, with 6 bases between. CDR3 nucleotide sequence: TGTGCCACCAGCAGTAGGGGCACCGGGGAGCTGTTTTTT. It specifies CATSSRGTGELFF.

The rearrangement links TRBV7-2 to TRBJ2-7; TRBD2 matches at 14 bases. Germline trimming cut 3 bases from V and 3 bases from J; bases unmatched to any gene: 1. Germline CDR1 and CDR2: SGHTA and FQGNSA. The CDR3 has 15 amino acids. The CDR3, as DNA: TGTGCCAGCAGCTTGGGACTAGCGGGAGTCTACGAGCAGTACTTC. Translating it yields CASSLGLAGVYEQYF.

A single count supports this clone. The chain has TRBV4-1 and TRBJ2-7; TRBD2 matches 13 bases. The ends lost 2 bases at V and 4 bases at J; junction bases unmatched: 8. Germline-derived CDR1 and CDR2 are MGHRA and YSYEKL. This CDR3 has 17 residues. CDR3 in amino acids: CASSQFPGLAGVYEQYF. DNA of the CDR3: TGCGCCAGCAGCCAATTCCCTGGACTAGCGGGAGTGTACGAGCAGTACTTC.

The chain has TRBV7-9 and TRBJ2-7, with TRBD2 matching over 9 bases. Trimming at V came to 5 bases and at J to 0 bases, leaving 8 bases not matched to a gene. Germline CDR1 and CDR2: SEHNR and FQNEAQ (reference sequence). This CDR3 contains 16 residues. Here the CDR3 reads CASSPASGESSYEQYF. The CDR3 nucleotides are TGTGCCAGCAGCCCCGCTAGCGGGGAAAGCTCCTACGAGCAGTACTTC.

The genes are TRBV13 and TRBJ1-2; D gene uncertain. Trimming shortened V by 1 base and J by 5 bases, and 5 bases separated the two germline ends. CDR1 is PRHDT and CDR2 is FYEKMQ in the germline V gene (reference sequence). This CDR3 has 12 amino acids. The CDR3 region is CASSLAEYGYTF. CDR3 bases: TGTGCCAGCAGCTTAGCGGAATATGGCTACACCTTC.

The chain is built from TRBV28 and TRBJ2-1; D ambiguous. The V end was cut by 2 bases, the J end by 6 bases, with 11 bases between. CDR1 and CDR2 from the germline V gene are MDHEN and SYDVKM. The CDR3 has 14 amino acids. Here the CDR3 reads CASSLVSEVNEQFF. DNA for the CDR3: TGTGCCAGCAGTTTAGTTTCCGAAGTCAATGAGCAGTTCTTC.

The gene calls are TRBV7-3 and TRBJ2-5; D is uncertain. CDR3 length: 11 residues. Per germline, CDR1 SGHTA and CDR2 FQGTGA. V lost 5 bases, J lost 5 bases, and 6 bases lay in between. Written as DNA, the CDR3 is TGTGCCAGCAGCGAAGGGGAGACCCAGTACTTC. Its translation: CASSEGETQYF.

This clone turned up a few times. Other DNA sequences within the sample encode an identical CDR3. The chain employs TRBV4-2 and TRBJ2-7; 10 bases are a match to TRBD2. With 0 bases clipped from V and 4 bases from J, the junction kept 3 bases outside the gene matches. The CDR3 consists of 15 residues. CDR1 is LGHNA and CDR2 is YNFKEQ in the germline V gene. The CDR3 nucleotides read TGTGCCAGCAGCCAAGACCGGACTAGCGGATACGAGCAGTACTTC. Amino acids: CASSQDRTSGYEQYF.

The chain combines TRBV19 with TRBJ2-7, with 15 positions matching TRBD2. Germline values: CDR1 LNHDA, CDR2 SQIVND (reference sequence). The CDR3 extends over 16 amino acids. Trimming cost V 5 bases and J 2 bases; bases outside gene matches: 4. In DNA form, the CDR3 reads TGTGCCAGTAGTGTGGGACTAGCGGGAGGCCCCTACGAGCAGTACTTC. It translates to CASSVGLAGGPYEQYF. The full variable domain, its missing parts supplied by reference TRBV19 and TRBJ2-7, is DGGITQSPKYLFRKEGQNVTLSCEQNLNHDAMYWYRQDPGQGLRLIYYSQIVNDFQKGDIAEGYSVSREKKESFPLTVTSAQKNPTAFYLCASSVGLAGGPYEQYFGPGTRLTVT.

The chain couples TRBV4-1 to TRBJ2-7; TRBD2 might be the D (5 bases). Deletions cut 1 base from V and 3 bases from J, with 7 bases between. Germline lookup yields CDR1 MGHRA and CDR2 YSYEKL. The CDR3 has 13 amino acids. In DNA, the CDR3 is TGCGCCAGCAGCCAAGGTAGCGTCTACGAGCAGTACTTC. Protein product: CASSQGSVYEQYF.

This clone was observed a single time. The V gene is TRBV4-1, the J gene TRBJ2-7; 11 nucleotides match TRBD2. V lost 3 bases to trimming and J lost 5 bases; unmatched junction nucleotides: 6. The germline V gene encodes CDR1 MGHRA and CDR2 YSYEKL. This CDR3 is 15 amino acids long. CDR3 loop: CASSHSGTSGHEQYF. The CDR3 DNA is TGCGCCAGCAGCCATTCCGGGACTAGCGGCCACGAGCAGTACTTC.

The rearrangement joins TRBV6-5 to TRBJ2-5, with D perhaps TRBD2 (5 bases). CDR1 is MNHEY, CDR2 SVGAGI, per germline. The CDR3 is 14 residues long. The V and J ends lost 1 base and 4 bases respectively, with 10 bases between them. For the CDR3, the DNA is TGTGCCAGCAGTTACTATCCAAGCGGAGAGACCCAGTACTTC. This gives the protein CASSYYPSGETQYF.

Within the sample, this clone is medium-sized. V usage is TRBV6-5 and J usage is TRBJ2-4, with D possibly matching TRBD2 (5 bases). Germline values: CDR1 MNHEY, CDR2 SVGAGI. V dropped 6 bases and J dropped 2 bases, with 11 bases sitting between them. CDR3 size: 14 residues. Here the CDR3 reads CASSLGISKNIQYF. Here the CDR3 DNA reads TGTGCCAGCAGCCTCGGGATTTCCAAAAACATTCAGTACTTC.

This clone has just one count. The J gene is TRBJ2-2, the V gene TRBV4-1; 9 nucleotides match TRBD2. The ends lost 1 base at V and 0 bases at J; junction bases unmatched: 6. In germline, CDR1 is MGHRA, CDR2 YSYEKL. The CDR3 has 18 residues. This CDR3 is CASSQGFRLAANTGELFF. The CDR3 DNA follows: TGCGCCAGCAGCCAAGGGTTCCGACTAGCGGCGAACACCGGGGAGCTGTTTTTT.

V is TRBV5-4 and J is TRBJ1-4; 10 bases are shared with TRBD1. Trimming at V came to 10 bases and at J to 8 bases, leaving 14 bases not matched to a gene. CDR3 size: 15 residues. CDR1 is SGHNT, CDR2 YYREEE, per germline (reference sequence). The CDR3 region has the DNA TGTGCCTATGGGGACAGGGGTGAGTCTAGCGAAAAACTGTTTTTT. Residues: CAYGDRGESSEKLFF.

The chain carries TRBV19 and TRBJ2-5, with 8 nucleotides matching TRBD1. The CDR3 sequence is 17 residues long. Germline values: CDR1 LNHDA, CDR2 SQIVND (reference sequence). Trimming took 5 bases from V and 5 from J; bases not matched to a gene: 16. CDR3 nucleotide sequence: TGTGCCAGTAGTCCCGGACAGGGATGGTCCCGAAGCGAGACCCAGTACTTC. Amino acids: CASSPGQGWSRSETQYF. The whole variable domain, remainder taken from reference TRBV19 and TRBJ2-5, is DGGITQSPKYLFRKEGQNVTLSCEQNLNHDAMYWYRQDPGQGLRLIYYSQIVNDFQKGDIAEGYSVSREKKESFPLTVTSAQKNPTAFYLCASSPGQGWSRSETQYFGPGTRLLVL.

The chain links TRBV6-4 to TRBJ2-1; 15 bases are shared with TRBD2. The V gene's germline CDR1 is MRHNA and CDR2 SNTAGT. CDR3 length: 17 residues. Trimming took 5 bases from V and 6 from J; bases not matched to a gene: 8. CDR3: CASSKGTSGRPSNEQFF. DNA of the CDR3: TGTGCCAGCAGTAAAGGGACTAGCGGGAGGCCGAGCAATGAGCAGTTCTTC.

V is TRBV2 and J is TRBJ1-1; D remains ambiguous. This CDR3 comprises 14 residues. The germline gives CDR1 SNHLY, CDR2 FYNNEI. Trimming cost V 4 bases and J 1 base, with 10 bases left between them. CDR3 loop: CASSGVGGNTEAFF. The CDR3 nucleotides read TGTGCCAGCAGTGGGGTTGGTGGGAACACTGAAGCTTTCTTT.

This clone was seen only once. The chain employs TRBV5-1 and TRBJ2-5; the match to TRBD2 covers 11 bases. Germline CDR1 reads SGHRS; CDR2 reads YFSETQ. The V gene end was trimmed by 4 bases and the J gene end by 0 bases; junction bases not matched to a gene: 8. The CDR3 runs 17 residues. The CDR3 loop is CASSIALAGGYQETQYF. The CDR3 DNA reads as TGCGCCAGCAGCATAGCCCTAGCGGGAGGCTACCAAGAGACCCAGTACTTC.

The chain has TRBV29-1 and TRBJ2-7; D is possibly TRBD2 (6 bases). Trimming shortened V by 6 bases and J by 6 bases, and 15 bases separated the two germline ends. This CDR3 has 12 amino acids. In germline, CDR1 is SQVTM, CDR2 ANQGSEA. CDR3 sequence reads: CSVETNGGEQYF. The CDR3, as DNA: TGCAGCGTCGAGACTAACGGGGGCGAGCAGTACTTC.

Only one count was recorded for this clone. The J gene is TRBJ2-1, the V gene TRBV5-1; a possible D gene is TRBD1 (6 bases). Germline lookup yields CDR1 SGHRS and CDR2 YFSETQ. This CDR3 is 16 amino acids long. The ends were cut back, 4 bases at V and 1 base at J, with 15 bases in the middle. The CDR3 here is CASSPLGHRSYNEQFF. The CDR3 DNA is TGCGCCAGCAGCCCCCTGGGACATAGGTCCTACAATGAGCAGTTCTTC.